The 14 T cell receptor beta chains listed next were all sequenced from one sample in a study of CD8 T cells in ankylosing spondylitis. TCRdb re-derived calls from the 5' RACE reads in MiXCR, one entry per CDR3 protein. The repertoire holds several thousand distinct CDR3 sequences, with more than 7.5% as singletons. Specimen: blood, either unsorted or a sorted T cell fraction (not recorded which). These receptors were collected from a male donor with ankylosing spondylitis or in good health (not recorded which).

CDR3 sequence reads: CASSGRCLTDTRSGELFF. The CDR3 DNA reads as TGTGCCAGCAGCGGGAGGTGCTTAACGGACACGAGGTCCGGGGAGCTGTTTTTT. J is TRBJ2-2 and V is TRBV9; either TRBD1 or TRBD2 may supply D (5 bases each). Germline V lookup: CDR1 SGDLS, CDR2 YYNGEE. This CDR3 spans 18 amino acids. Trimming cost V 3 bases and J 6 bases, with 24 bases left between them.

V usage is TRBV9 and J usage is TRBJ2-3; 7 nucleotides line up with TRBD2. The V and J ends lost 0 bases and 4 bases, in that order; junction bases with no gene match: 14. Germline CDR1 is SGDLS and CDR2 is YYNGEE. The CDR3 runs to 18 residues. The CDR3 DNA sequence: TGTGCCAGCAGCGTAGAGGCTGTAACGGGAGGCATCGCAGATACGCAGTATTTT. Its protein is CASSVEAVTGGIADTQYF.

This clonotype ranks as medium-sized. The chain joins TRBV9 to TRBJ1-2; D remains unclear. The CDR3 loop spans 13 amino acids. Germline loops: CDR1 SGDLS, CDR2 YYNGEE. V dropped 4 bases and J dropped 4 bases, with 11 bases sitting between them. The CDR3, as DNA: TGTGCCAGCAGCACCCCGGGCGGCTATGGCTACACCTTC. As protein: CASSTPGGYGYTF.

This clonotype was detected ten times or more. The V and J genes are TRBV9 and TRBJ2-4, with 9 positions matching TRBD2. CDR3 length equals 17 residues. Germline CDR1 reads SGDLS; CDR2 reads YYNGEE. With V trimmed by 0 bases and J by 7 bases, 11 bases remained unmatched. This CDR3 is CASSVDVPGTSLNIQYF. CDR3 in DNA: TGTGCCAGCAGCGTAGATGTTCCCGGGACTAGCCTGAACATTCAGTACTTC.

This clonotype is medium-sized (0.01 to 0.1%). The chain joins TRBV9 to TRBJ1-2, with 7 bases identical to TRBD1. Unmatched junction bases numbered 6, after V lost 3 bases and J lost 7 bases. This CDR3 comprises 13 residues. The germline gives CDR1 SGDLS, CDR2 YYNGEE. The CDR3 DNA sequence: TGTGCCAGCAGCGGATACGACAGGGCTGGCTACACCTTC. Translation gives CASSGYDRAGYTF.

This clonotype was seen at least ten times. V gene TRBV9 combines with J gene TRBJ2-4, with D possibly TRBD2 on 5 matching bases. Germline CDR1 and CDR2: SGDLS and YYNGEE. The CDR3 loop spans 15 amino acids. V was shortened by 1 base and J by 3 bases, with 11 bases between the two germline ends. The DNA for the CDR3 is TGTGCCAGCAGCGTACGTGGGGAGCTCAAAAACATTCAGTACTTC. This sequence encodes CASSVRGELKNIQYF.

This clonotype was seen at least ten times. V is TRBV12-5 and J is TRBJ2-7; 8 positions agree with TRBD2. This CDR3 region has 15 residues. Per germline, CDR1 LGHNT and CDR2 FRNRAP. V gave up 6 bases and J gave up 0 bases; unmatched junction bases: 7. CDR3 sequence: CASGPGLESSYEQYV. In DNA form, the CDR3 reads TGTGCTAGTGGGCCGGGACTAGAGAGCTCCTACGAGCAGTACGTC.

This clonotype turned up a few times. This chain joins TRBV9 and TRBJ2-3; D unresolved. CDR1 is SGDLS and CDR2 is YYNGEE in the germline V gene. Trimming took off 1 base at V and 1 base at J, with 16 bases between the two ends. The CDR3 is made up of 17 amino acids. The CDR3 DNA follows: TGTGCCAGCAGCGTACCCCCGATAGCCTTCGGCACAGATACGCAGTATTTT. It translates to CASSVPPIAFGTDTQYF. The full variable domain, its missing parts supplied by reference TRBV9 and TRBJ2-3, is DSGVTQTPKHLITATGQRVTLRCSPRSGDLSVYWYQQSLDQGLQFLIQYYNGEERAKGNILERFSAQQFPDLHSELNLSSLELGDSALYFCASSVPPIAFGTDTQYFGPGTRLTVL.

This clonotype was counted many times. The DNA for the CDR3 is TGTGCCAGCAGCGTAGGTGGGCAGGGGGCGTACAATGAGCAGTTCTTC. Its protein is CASSVGGQGAYNEQFF. This chain connects TRBV9 to TRBJ2-1; 8 bases fit TRBD1. After removal of 0 bases from V and 4 bases from J, the junction contained 6 bases not matched to a gene. The CDR3 totals 16 residues. In germline, CDR1 is SGDLS, CDR2 YYNGEE.

This clonotype was counted a few times. This chain joins TRBV9 and TRBJ2-3; D not resolved. Germline-derived CDR1 and CDR2 are SGDLS and YYNGEE. This CDR3 comprises 13 residues. Trimming took 2 bases from V and 5 from J, leaving 9 bases between them. The CDR3 is CASSVSAGDTQYF. Here the CDR3 DNA reads TGTGCCAGCAGCGTCTCAGCCGGAGATACGCAGTATTTT.

This clonotype came up a few times. Written as DNA, the CDR3 is TGTGCCAGCAGTCCGAGTGGAGGCGGAACCACTGAAGCTTTCTTT. Amino acids: CASSPSGGGTTEAFF. The chain recombines TRBV9 with TRBJ1-1; the D is unclear. The CDR3 length is 15 residues. The germline V and J ends were trimmed by 5 bases and 4 bases, with 18 bases remaining between them. Looked up from germline, CDR1 is SGDLS and CDR2 is YYNGEE.

By sample share, this clonotype is medium-sized. Written as DNA, the CDR3 is TGTGCCAGCAGCGTAGACAGAAGGGGCCGAGCGAACACCGGGGAGCTGTTTTTT. Protein: CASSVDRRGRANTGELFF. This chain connects TRBV9 to TRBJ2-2; perhaps TRBD1 as D (5 bases). Germline lookup yields CDR1 SGDLS and CDR2 YYNGEE. The CDR3 is 18 amino acids. The germline V and J ends were trimmed by 0 bases and 0 bases, with 15 bases remaining between them.

This clonotype is categorized as medium-sized. The CDR3, as DNA: TGTGCCAGCAGCGTAGAGGGACTAGCGGGAGTAGAGACCCAGTACTTC. Amino acid sequence: CASSVEGLAGVETQYF. The chain carries TRBV9 and TRBJ2-5, with 14 nucleotides matching TRBD2. The CDR3 contains 16 residues. CDR1 SGDLS and CDR2 YYNGEE come from the germline V gene. The V and J ends lost 0 bases and 4 bases, in that order; junction bases with no gene match: 2.

Relative to its sample, this clonotype is medium-sized. The chain combines TRBV9 with TRBJ1-3; no firm D call. There are 14 residues in the CDR3. V was cut by 4 bases and J by 0 bases, with 8 bases left in between. Germline values: CDR1 SGDLS, CDR2 YYNGEE. The CDR3 DNA is TGTGCCAGCAGCCTCTCGGGCTCTGGAAACACCATATATTTT. This sequence encodes CASSLSGSGNTIYF.